The 15 T cell receptor beta chains below come from one sample, sequenced in a study of tumor-infiltrating lymphocytes in localized non-small cell lung cancer. Here immunoSEQ multiplex PCR was the method, and the copy in TCRdb shows in-frame clones only, minus some. The sample holds about 16,000 clones, around two thirds seen once. Sequenced: lung tumor tissue. The receptors derive from a human donor with non-small cell lung cancer.

The chain recombines TRBV5-6 with TRBJ2-1, with 7 bases identical to TRBD2. CDR3 length: 12 amino acids. V gave up 6 bases and J gave up 8 bases; unmatched junction bases: 5. CDR1 is SGHDT, CDR2 YYEEEE, per germline. The CDR3 loop reads CASTLGGDEQFF. The CDR3 DNA follows: TGTGCCAGCACCCTGGGGGGGGATGAGCAGTTCTTC.

CDR3 nucleotides: TGTGCCAGCAGTGGAGCAGGGAACGGGTGGGACATTCAGTACTTC. Amino acids: CASSGAGNGWDIQYF. J is TRBJ2-4 and V is TRBV28; D might be TRBD1 (5 bases). V was clipped by 5 bases and J by 8 bases, with 19 bases between them. CDR3 length equals 15 residues. Germline CDR1 reads MDHEN; CDR2 reads SYDVKM.

This clone was seen more than once but under ten times. The chain couples TRBV14 to TRBJ2-2; D unresolved. Germline V gene data show CDR1 as SGHDN and CDR2 as FVKESK. This CDR3 contains 13 residues. V was cut by 5 bases and J by 6 bases, with 10 bases left in between. In DNA, the CDR3 is TGTGCCAGCAGCAATTCATACGCCGGGGAGCTGTTTTTT. The encoded protein is CASSNSYAGELFF.

The chain is built from TRBV15 and TRBJ1-1; maybe TRBD1 (5 bases). Trimming removed 0 bases from V and 4 bases from J, with 9 bases in between. In germline, CDR1 is LNHNV, CDR2 YYDKDF (reference sequence). CDR3 length equals 14 residues. The CDR3 loop is CATSRDEGITEAFF. CDR3 DNA sequence: TGTGCCACCAGCAGAGACGAGGGGATCACTGAAGCTTTCTTT.

This clone was seen a few times. The V gene is TRBV5-1, the J gene TRBJ2-3; TRBD1 matches at 11 bases. CDR1 is SGHRS, CDR2 YFSETQ, per germline. Losses at the gene ends were 3 bases for V and 3 bases for J; bases not matched to a gene: 9. There are 17 residues in the CDR3. The DNA for the CDR3 is TGCGCCAGCAGCTCTTCCGGACAGGGGGCGGGAACAGATACGCAGTATTTT. Its protein product is CASSSSGQGAGTDTQYF.

The chain combines TRBV11-3 with TRBJ1-5, with D perhaps matching TRBD1 (6 bases). This CDR3 contains 12 residues. Deletions cut 10 bases from V and 0 bases from J, with 7 bases between. Germline lookup yields CDR1 SGHNT and CDR2 YENEEA. The CDR3 loop is CAKQGSNQPQHF. The CDR3 DNA follows: TGTGCCAAACAGGGTAGCAATCAGCCCCAGCATTTT. The whole variable domain, filled in from reference TRBV11-3 and TRBJ1-5, reads EAGVVQSPRYKIIEKKQPVAFWCNPISGHNTLYWYLQNLGQGPELLIRYENEEAVDDSQLPKDRFSAERLKGVDSTLKIQPAELGDSAVYLCAKQGSNQPQHFGDGTRLSIL.

The V call is TRBV5-1, the J call TRBJ2-1; 10 nucleotides match TRBD1. Germline V gene data show CDR1 as SGHRS and CDR2 as YFSETQ. The trim removed 3 bases at V and 7 bases at J, leaving 10 bases unmatched. CDR3 size: 16 residues. DNA for the CDR3: TGCGCCAGCAGCTGGGGACAGGGGCGACGAGTTAATGAGCAGTTCTTC. Translation: CASSWGQGRRVNEQFF.

The chain employs TRBV19 and TRBJ2-2; possible D gene TRBD1, 5 bases. Trimming cost V 4 bases and J 5 bases, with 17 bases left between them. This CDR3 has 16 residues. Germline-derived CDR1 and CDR2 are LNHDA and SQIVND (reference sequence). CDR3 in DNA: TGTGCCAGTAGTAAAGGAGCGCCAGGGTGGACCGGGGAGCTGTTTTTT. This translates into CASSKGAPGWTGELFF.

This clone was picked up a small number of times. This chain connects TRBV7-9 to TRBJ2-7; perhaps TRBD1 as D (8 bases). V was shortened by 5 bases and J by 7 bases, with 18 bases between the two germline ends. Looked up from germline, CDR1 is SEHNR and CDR2 is FQNEAQ (reference sequence). The CDR3 covers 14 residues. The CDR3 protein is CASSPNRGGGEQYF. The CDR3 nucleotides are TGTGCCAGCAGCCCCAACAGGGGGGGAGGGGAGCAGTACTTC.

The chain is built from TRBV7-9 and TRBJ2-1; 7 nucleotides line up with TRBD2. The J segment lost 8 bases and the V segment lost 3 bases, leaving 13 bases of the junction unmatched. The germline V gene has CDR1 SEHNR and CDR2 FQNEAQ (reference sequence). The CDR3 spans 16 residues. The CDR3 DNA reads as TGTGCCAGCAGCTTCGGGACTACGAAACTAATCGATGAGCAGTTCTTC. This codes for CASSFGTTKLIDEQFF.

This chain links TRBV19 with TRBJ1-1; D may be TRBD1 (6 bases). The CDR3 has 15 amino acids. Germline V lookup: CDR1 LNHDA, CDR2 SQIVND (reference sequence). V lost 5 bases and J 0 bases, leaving 13 bases between the germline ends. The CDR3 nucleotides are TGTGCCAGTAGTTTACGGACAGCTCTGAACACTGAAGCTTTCTTT. Protein product: CASSLRTALNTEAFF.

This chain connects TRBV18 to TRBJ2-1, with 10 bases identical to TRBD2. The germline CDR1 and CDR2 sequences are KGHSH and LQKENI. The V gene end was trimmed by 6 bases and the J gene end by 4 bases; junction bases not matched to a gene: 6. The CDR3 has 15 residues. Here the CDR3 reads CASSPSSGRYNEQFF. Here the CDR3 DNA reads TGTGCCAGCTCCCCCTCTAGCGGGAGATACAATGAGCAGTTCTTC.

The CDR3 spells CASRQYYGYTF. The CDR3 nucleotides are TGTGCCAGCAGACAATACTATGGCTACACCTTC. V is TRBV5-6 and J is TRBJ1-2, with no clear D. The CDR3 sequence is 11 residues long. Trimming shortened V by 5 bases and J by 3 bases, and 5 bases separated the two germline ends. The germline V gene has CDR1 SGHDT and CDR2 YYEEEE.

The sample holds one count of this clone. The V call is TRBV7-3, the J call TRBJ1-1, with a tentative D call TRBD1 (5 bases). CDR1 is SGHTA and CDR2 is FQGTGA in the germline V gene. Trimming left V 2 bases short and J 5 bases short, with 9 bases between. CDR3 length equals 13 residues. For the CDR3, the DNA is TGTGCCAGCAGCTTAGGATCAGGGACTGAAGCTTTCTTT. Its translation is CASSLGSGTEAFF.

The rearrangement links TRBV6-6 to TRBJ2-3, with 11 bases lining up with TRBD2. This CDR3 has 15 residues. J was trimmed by 2 bases and V by 8 bases; bases with no gene match: 6. Germline-derived CDR1 and CDR2 are MNHNY and SVGAGI (reference sequence). CDR3 DNA sequence: TGTGCCAGCCCACTAGCGGGAGATGACACAGATACGCAGTATTTT. Its protein is CASPLAGDDTDTQYF.